What follows are 20 T cell receptor beta chains derived from one specimen sequenced in a study of identical twins. TCRdb reprocessed the 5' RACE reads via MiXCR and lists one record per CDR3 protein. The sample comprises around 100,000 distinct CDR3 sequences, roughly 6% of which are singletons, and about 12% rests with the top ten. The sample was memory T cells sorted from blood. The receptors shown here come from a woman aged 50 to 65 in good health.

A note on this clonotype: Since the CDR3 does not end with the conserved phenylalanine or tryptophan, this likely comes from a read error. This rearrangement joins TRBV27 to TRBJ2-3; no clear D gene. V was cut by 5 bases and J by 4 bases, with 13 bases left in between. CDR1 is MNHEY, CDR2 SMNVEV, per germline (reference sequence). This CDR3 spans 14 amino acids. CDR3 sequence: CASSPIRIADTQYC. The CDR3 DNA reads as TGTGCCAGCAGTCCGATTCGGATCGCAGATACGCAGTATTGT.

This clonotype was picked up a small number of times. The rearrangement joins TRBV27 to TRBJ2-6; D possibly corresponds to TRBD1 (6 bases). V was clipped by 5 bases and J by 3 bases, with 11 bases between them. Germline CDR1 is MNHEY and CDR2 is SMNVEV (reference sequence). The CDR3 has 15 amino acids. The CDR3 reads CASSPGVHGANVLTF. Written as DNA, the CDR3 is TGTGCCAGCAGTCCAGGGGTCCATGGGGCCAACGTCCTGACTTTC.

In its sample, this clonotype was seen many times. The V call is TRBV28, the J call TRBJ1-4; D is possibly TRBD1 (5 bases). CDR3 size: 14 residues. V lost 3 bases and J lost 4, with 9 bases in between. Germline V gene data show CDR1 as MDHEN and CDR2 as SYDVKM. In DNA form, the CDR3 reads TGTGCCAGCAGTTTCGACAGCCATAATGAAAAACTGTTTTTT. Its translation: CASSFDSHNEKLFF.

This clonotype occurred many times. The chain joins TRBV3-1 to TRBJ2-3; D possibly corresponds to TRBD2 (5 bases). This CDR3 contains 16 residues. CDR1 and CDR2 from the germline V gene are LGHDT and YNNKEL (reference sequence). Trimming stripped 1 base from V and 0 bases from J, with 11 bases between. CDR3 bases: TGTGCCAGCAGCCAAGTTCTCGGACTCAGCACAGATACGCAGTATTTT. It encodes CASSQVLGLSTDTQYF.

This chain connects TRBV24-1 to TRBJ2-2; tentative D call: TRBD2 (5 bases). The CDR3 runs 14 residues. The germline V and J ends were trimmed by 5 bases and 5 bases, with 11 bases remaining between them. Germline CDR1 KGHDR, CDR2 SFDVKD. This CDR3 is CATSANPGTGELFF. CDR3 DNA sequence: TGTGCCACCAGTGCCAACCCGGGGACCGGGGAGCTGTTTTTT.

This clonotype was recorded at least ten times. The chain carries TRBV12-3 or TRBV12-4 and TRBJ2-4, with no clear D. The V end lost 5 bases, the J end lost 0 bases, and 5 bases lay between the germline ends. The CDR3 totals 13 residues. The CDR3 DNA reads TGTGCCAGCAGTACAGTAGCCAAAAACATTCAGTACTTC. Its translation: CASSTVAKNIQYF.

The sample holds many counts of this clonotype. This chain uses TRBV14 with TRBJ2-3; 8 bases map to TRBD2. This CDR3 is built from 17 residues. Germline values: CDR1 SGHDN, CDR2 FVKESK. Trimming cost V 4 bases and J 2 bases; bases outside gene matches: 11. CDR3 in amino acids: CASSLSVAGLVTDTQYF. The CDR3, as DNA: TGTGCCAGCAGCCTTTCGGTAGCGGGACTTGTCACAGATACGCAGTATTTT. The full variable domain, in which reference TRBV14 and TRBJ2-3 provide the parts outside the CDR3, is EAGVTQFPSHSVIEKGQTVTLRCDPISGHDNLYWYRRVMGKEIKFLLHFVKESKQDESGMPNNRFLAERTGGTYSTLKVQPAELEDSGVYFCASSLSVAGLVTDTQYFGPGTRLTVL.

This chain links TRBV7-2 with TRBJ2-1; TRBD1 might be the D (6 bases). The CDR3 consists of 15 residues. Germline CDR1 reads SGHTA; CDR2 reads FQGNSA. V was shortened by 1 base and J by 8 bases, with 15 bases between the two germline ends. CDR3 residues: CASSLDGTNGDEQFF. The CDR3 nucleotides read TGTGCCAGCAGCTTAGACGGGACAAATGGGGATGAGCAGTTCTTC.

This clonotype was detected ten times or more. The chain uses TRBV12-3 or TRBV12-4 and TRBJ2-7, with no clear D. The CDR3 loop spans 13 amino acids. V lost 5 bases and J 3 bases, leaving 11 bases between the germline ends. CDR3 sequence: CASSPELLYEQYF. CDR3 DNA sequence: TGTGCCAGCAGTCCAGAGTTACTCTACGAGCAGTACTTC.

This clonotype was seen only a few times. V is TRBV12-3 or TRBV12-4 and J is TRBJ2-7; D assignment may be TRBD1 or TRBD2 (6 bases each). V dropped 6 bases and J dropped 6 bases, with 15 bases sitting between them. This CDR3 spans 13 amino acids. This CDR3 is CASSPWWGAEQYF. For the CDR3, the DNA is TGTGCCAGCAGCCCGTGGTGGGGGGCCGAGCAGTACTTC.

The CDR3 DNA is TGCAGTGCGACGATGCACAGCCAAGAGACCCAGTACTTC. Protein sequence: CSATMHSQETQYF. The genes are TRBV20-1 and TRBJ2-5, with D unclear. Per the germline V gene, CDR1 is DFQATT and CDR2 is SNEGSKA (reference sequence). The ends were cut back, 6 bases at V and 1 base at J, with 12 bases in the middle. The CDR3 runs to 13 residues.

The chain uses TRBV20-1 and TRBJ2-1, with 8 bases matching TRBD2. This CDR3 has 16 residues. From germline, CDR1 is DFQATT and CDR2 SNEGSKA (reference sequence). With V trimmed by 0 bases and J by 5 bases, 9 bases remained unmatched. As DNA, the CDR3 is TGCAGTGCTAGAGATCCGGGACTAGGGGGACACAATGAGCAGTTCTTC. Protein: CSARDPGLGGHNEQFF.

The chain links TRBV20-1 to TRBJ2-6, with D perhaps matching TRBD1 (5 bases). CDR1 is DFQATT, CDR2 SNEGSKA, per germline (reference sequence). With 6 bases removed from V and 1 base from J, the gap between germline ends came to 10 bases. The CDR3 sequence is 14 residues long. The CDR3 is CSAPDRSGANVLTF. The CDR3, as DNA: TGCAGTGCCCCCGACAGATCTGGGGCCAACGTCCTGACTTTC.

This clonotype has a count of ten or more. J is TRBJ2-7 and V is TRBV11-2; TRBD1 might be the D (5 bases). Trimming cost V 1 base and J 7 bases, with 17 bases left between them. Germline V gene lookup returns CDR1 SGHAT and CDR2 FQNNGV. The CDR3 totals 15 residues. CDR3 coding DNA: TGTGCCAGCAGCTTAGTCCTGGGGCGCCGGGTGGAGCAGTACTTC. Translating it yields CASSLVLGRRVEQYF. Drawing the rest from reference TRBV11-2 and TRBJ2-7, the complete variable domain is EAGVAQSPRYKIIEKRQSVAFWCNPISGHATLYWYQQILGQGPKLLIQFQNNGVVDDSQLPKDRFSAERLKGVDSTLKIQPAKLEDSAVYLCASSLVLGRRVEQYFGPGTRLTVT.

This clonotype was found a few times. This chain uses TRBV20-1 with TRBJ1-5; no clear D. Germline V gene lookup returns CDR1 DFQATT and CDR2 SNEGSKA (reference sequence). V shed 0 bases and J shed 1 base, with 13 bases lying between them. This CDR3 is 16 amino acids long. CDR3 sequence (DNA): TGCAGTGCTAGAGATTCGGCGCCCTGGAGCAATCAGCCCCAGCATTTT. Translated: CSARDSAPWSNQPQHF.

The V gene is TRBV10-2, the J gene TRBJ1-1, with D hard to call. Germline loops: CDR1 WSHSY, CDR2 SAAADI. Trimming took 6 bases from V and 5 from J, leaving 10 bases between them. This CDR3 is 12 amino acids long. The CDR3 bases are TGCGCCAGCAGAAGACTTACTACTGAAGCTTTCTTT. As protein: CASRRLTTEAFF.

V is TRBV30 and J is TRBJ2-1; possibly TRBD2 for D (7 bases). CDR1 GTSNPN and CDR2 SVGIG come from the germline V gene (reference sequence). Trimming removed 4 bases from V and 9 bases from J, with 16 bases in between. The CDR3 runs 13 residues. CDR3 protein: CAWKVAGAGEQFF. The CDR3 bases are TGTGCCTGGAAGGTCGCGGGGGCAGGTGAGCAGTTCTTC. The full variable domain, its missing parts supplied by reference TRBV30 and TRBJ2-1, is SQTIHQWPATLVQPVGSPLSLECTVEGTSNPNLYWYRQAAGRGLQLLFYSVGIGQISSEVPQNLSASRPQDRQFILSSKKLLLSDSGFYLCAWKVAGAGEQFFGPGTRLTVL.

This clonotype has a count of ten or more. The chain has TRBV20-1 and TRBJ2-1; D ambiguous. The CDR3 consists of 15 residues. Germline V gene data show CDR1 as DFQATT and CDR2 as SNEGSKA (reference sequence). The V end was cut by 1 base, the J end by 4 bases, with 14 bases between. In nucleotides, the CDR3 is TGCAGTGCTAGAGGGTTTCTAGACACGTACAATGAGCAGTTCTTC. This gives the protein CSARGFLDTYNEQFF.

This clonotype was counted only a few times. The chain joins TRBV24-1 to TRBJ2-3; D remains ambiguous. CDR1 KGHDR and CDR2 SFDVKD come from the germline V gene. The CDR3 contains 16 residues. Trimming removed 2 bases from V and 0 bases from J, with 11 bases in between. The CDR3 is CATSDSDWISTDTQYF. CDR3 coding DNA: TGTGCCACCAGTGATTCAGACTGGATTAGCACAGATACGCAGTATTTT.

This clonotype was counted ten times or more. The V call is TRBV19, the J call TRBJ1-1; D is ambiguous. The germline CDR1 and CDR2 sequences are LNHDA and SQIVND (reference sequence). With 5 bases removed from V and 3 bases from J, the gap between germline ends came to 7 bases. CDR3 length equals 12 residues. In DNA form, the CDR3 reads TGTGCCAGTAGTCAGGAGGACACTGAAGCTTTCTTT. Its protein is CASSQEDTEAFF.